One and the same sample provided the 18 T cell receptor beta chains below, sequenced in a study of technical replicates of blood from a few donors (dated by TCRdb to the late 2010s). Library construction relied on the immunoSEQ multiplex PCR assay. Not all clones reach the TCRdb copy of this immuneACCESS table, which keeps in-frame sequences only. Checked studies attribute under half of the gap to unresolved V genes and leave the rest unexplained. The sample table shows approximately 51,000 clones, and around 93% are seen once. Of the sample, 4.2% is held by the ten largest clones. The specimen sequenced was PBMCs. All receptors derive from a human donor in good health. Some clones in this sample may be carry-over from other donors' samples.

The chain has TRBV5-1 and TRBJ2-2; TRBD1 agrees at 11 bases. Germline loops: CDR1 SGHRS, CDR2 YFSETQ. The CDR3 totals 15 residues. V was clipped by 4 bases and J by 4 bases; unmatched bases: 3. The CDR3 DNA follows: TGCGCCAGCAGCGGCGGGACAGGGGGCACCGGGGAGCTGTTTTTT. It translates to CASSGGTGGTGELFF.

This sequence joins TRBV4-3 and TRBJ2-7, with 10 bases that match TRBD2. The length of the CDR3 is 17 residues. Germline CDR1 reads LGHNA; CDR2 reads YSLEER. V lost 2 bases to trimming and J lost 4 bases; unmatched junction nucleotides: 11. The CDR3 loop reads CASSQWGSGRATYEQYF. For the CDR3, the DNA is TGCGCCAGCAGCCAATGGGGGAGCGGGAGGGCTACTTACGAGCAGTACTTC.

The CDR3: CASSINRGGETQYF. The CDR3 coding sequence is TGTGCCAGCAGTATTAACAGGGGCGGAGAGACCCAGTACTTC. This chain links TRBV6-5 with TRBJ2-5, with TRBD1 matching 7 bases. Germline loops: CDR1 MNHEY, CDR2 SVGAGI. The CDR3 covers 14 residues. Trimming cost V 5 bases and J 4 bases; bases outside gene matches: 7.

This chain links TRBV5-4 with TRBJ1-6, with no clear D. V was pared by 0 bases and J by 0 bases, with 10 bases between. The germline CDR1 and CDR2 sequences are SGHNT and YYREEE (reference sequence). This CDR3 has 17 residues. In DNA, the CDR3 is TGTGCCAGCAGCTTGGTTCCAGCGAGCTCCTATAATTCACCCCTCCACTTT. This translates into CASSLVPASSYNSPLHF. The whole variable domain, filled in from reference TRBV5-4 and TRBJ1-6, reads ETGVTQSPTHLIKTRGQQVTLRCSSQSGHNTVSWYQQALGQGPQFIFQYYREEENGRGNFPPRFSGLQFPNYSSELNVNALELDDSALYLCASSLVPASSYNSPLHFGNGTRLTVT.

The chain links TRBV9 to TRBJ1-2; a possible D gene is TRBD1 (5 bases). Between the trimmed V and J ends, which lost 1 base and 3 bases, there was a span of 7 bases. The CDR3 spans 13 residues. Germline loops: CDR1 SGDLS, CDR2 YYNGEE. The CDR3 sequence: CASSVMTDYGYTF. The CDR3 region has the DNA TGTGCCAGCAGCGTAATGACAGACTATGGCTACACCTTC.

The V call is TRBV7-2, the J call TRBJ2-1, with 8 bases aligning to TRBD2. J lost 5 bases, V lost 5 bases, and 11 bases had no gene match. The CDR3 length is 16 residues. The germline gives CDR1 SGHTA, CDR2 FQGNSA. This CDR3 is CASSTQGLGVNNEQFF. CDR3 DNA: TGTGCCAGCAGCACCCAGGGACTAGGGGTTAACAATGAGCAGTTCTTC.

The rearrangement links TRBV27 to TRBJ2-7, with no clear D. CDR3 length equals 13 residues. Germline CDR1 and CDR2: MNHEY and SMNVEV (reference sequence). V lost 3 bases and J lost 3, with 9 bases in between. CDR3 sequence: CASSFGGNYEQYF. The DNA of the CDR3 is TGTGCCAGCAGTTTCGGCGGAAACTACGAGCAGTACTTC.

The chain carries TRBV5-1 and TRBJ2-1; the D gene is possibly TRBD2 (5 bases). The CDR3 sequence is 12 residues long. Trimming shortened V by 2 bases and J by 10 bases, and 10 bases separated the two germline ends. Germline assignment: CDR1 SGHRS and CDR2 YFSETQ. Written as DNA, the CDR3 is TGCGCCAGCAGCTTCGAGGGTGAGGAGCAGTTCTTC. The encoded protein is CASSFEGEEQFF.

The gene calls are TRBV11-2 and TRBJ2-6, with 9 nucleotides matching TRBD2. The V gene's germline CDR1 is SGHAT and CDR2 FQNNGV. With V trimmed by 6 bases and J by 1 base, 7 bases remained unmatched. The CDR3 extends over 17 amino acids. CDR3 DNA: TGTGCCAGCAGGGGCGGGGGGGCCTCGTCTGGGGCCAACGTCCTGACTTTC. It codes for CASRGGGASSGANVLTF.

The chain links TRBV6-1 to TRBJ2-1; 8 bases fit TRBD2. With 2 bases clipped from V and 4 bases from J, the junction kept 4 bases outside the gene matches. The CDR3 is 15 amino acids. Per the germline V gene, CDR1 is MNHNS and CDR2 is SASEGT. The CDR3 nucleotides are TGTGCCAGCAGTGAAACAAGCGGGGGTTACAATGAGCAGTTCTTC. Amino acid sequence: CASSETSGGYNEQFF.

This chain joins TRBV6-6 and TRBJ2-7; TRBD1 aligns across 11 bases. The CDR3 length is 14 residues. Germline V gene data show CDR1 as MNHNY and CDR2 as SVGAGI (reference sequence). V gave up 6 bases and J gave up 5 bases; unmatched junction bases: 6. Here the CDR3 DNA reads TGTGCCAGCAGCCCAGGACAGGGGGCCGACGAGCAGTACTTC. Its protein product is CASSPGQGADEQYF.

J is TRBJ1-5 and V is TRBV6-5; D remains ambiguous. The CDR3 covers 14 residues. CDR1 is MNHEY and CDR2 is SVGAGI in the germline V gene. Trimming removed 4 bases from V and 7 bases from J, with 14 bases in between. The CDR3 nucleotides are TGTGCCAGCAGTTTGTCGGGCGGGAAGCAGCCCCAGCATTTT. Protein sequence: CASSLSGGKQPQHF.

The chain joins TRBV27 to TRBJ1-6, with 8 bases fitting TRBD1. Germline CDR1 is MNHEY and CDR2 is SMNVEV (reference sequence). The CDR3 has 15 residues. V gave up 4 bases and J gave up 7 bases; unmatched junction bases: 6. The CDR3 region is CASSSAGQGNSPLHF. The CDR3, as DNA: TGTGCCAGCAGTTCAGCAGGACAGGGCAATTCACCCCTCCACTTT.

This clone occurred a few times. Other DNA sequences in this sample translate to the same CDR3. V usage is TRBV5-4 and J usage is TRBJ2-7, with 8 bases fitting TRBD2. Trimming cost V 4 bases and J 0 bases; bases outside gene matches: 6. The CDR3 extends over 15 amino acids. Germline V lookup: CDR1 SGHNT, CDR2 YYREEE (reference sequence). CDR3 residues: CASSPGRGVSYEQYF. DNA of the CDR3: TGTGCCAGCAGCCCGGGGCGGGGGGTCTCCTACGAGCAGTACTTC.

The chain couples TRBV4-2 to TRBJ2-2, with 12 bases aligning to TRBD1. Germline CDR1 and CDR2: LGHNA and YNFKEQ. V lost 4 bases to trimming and J lost 7 bases; unmatched junction nucleotides: 7. CDR3 size: 16 residues. DNA of the CDR3: TGTGCCAGCAGCCGAGGGACAGGGGGCGGTGACGGGGAGCTGTTTTTT. It specifies CASSRGTGGGDGELFF.

This clone was recorded a few times. The rearrangement joins TRBV9 to TRBJ1-4; D unclear. In germline, CDR1 is SGDLS, CDR2 YYNGEE. Trimming took off 3 bases at V and 4 bases at J, with 16 bases between the two ends. The CDR3 length is 16 residues. The CDR3 bases are TGTGCCAGCAGCGCCTTCCCGACGGAGGATAATGAAAAACTGTTTTTT. It specifies CASSAFPTEDNEKLFF.

V usage is TRBV5-1 and J usage is TRBJ1-1, with D perhaps matching TRBD1 (5 bases). This CDR3 contains 16 residues. Per germline, CDR1 SGHRS and CDR2 YFSETQ. With 4 bases removed from V and 3 bases from J, the gap between germline ends came to 19 bases. The CDR3 DNA is TGCGCCAGCAGCCACTCGGTCGGGGGGTTCCACACTGAAGCTTTCTTT. This sequence encodes CASSHSVGGFHTEAFF.

V is TRBV19 and J is TRBJ2-7; D is unresolved. The CDR3 has 12 amino acids. Trimming left V 4 bases short and J 2 bases short, with 6 bases between. Germline CDR1 LNHDA, CDR2 SQIVND (reference sequence). The CDR3, as DNA: TGTGCCAGTAGTACAGTCCCCTACGAGCAGTACTTC. It yields the protein CASSTVPYEQYF.